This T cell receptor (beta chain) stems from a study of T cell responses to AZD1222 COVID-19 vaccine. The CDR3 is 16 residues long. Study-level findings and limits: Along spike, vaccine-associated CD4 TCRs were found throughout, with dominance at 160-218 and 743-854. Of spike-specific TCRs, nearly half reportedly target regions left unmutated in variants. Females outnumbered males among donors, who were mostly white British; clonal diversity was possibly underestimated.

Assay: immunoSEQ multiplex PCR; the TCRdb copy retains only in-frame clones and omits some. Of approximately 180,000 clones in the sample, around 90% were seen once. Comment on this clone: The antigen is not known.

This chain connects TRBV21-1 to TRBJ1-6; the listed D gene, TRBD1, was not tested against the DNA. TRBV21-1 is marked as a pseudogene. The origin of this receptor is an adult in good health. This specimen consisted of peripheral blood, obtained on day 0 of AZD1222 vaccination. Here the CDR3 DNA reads TGTGCCAGCAGCAAAGGGGGACAGAGATATAATTCACCCCTCCACTTT. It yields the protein CASSKGGQRYNSPLHF.